Listed below are T cell receptor beta chains from one sample, sequenced in a study of T cells after somatic rescue of genetic block. Some clones are missing from TCRdb's copy, which holds only in-frame ones; the method was immunoSEQ multiplex PCR. Here the sample spans under 150,000 clones, about 93% being singletons. The sample comprised peripheral blood mononuclear cells (PBMCs). These receptors were collected from a woman aged 18-35 years. Both conserved end residues are part of each CDR3. Each record gives: J gene, V gene, clone size, D gene, CDR3 DNA, CDR3 protein. D genes are given only for firm matches. Some rows have no size entry. The others give once, few or many, or a class for an expanded clone.

J: TRBJ2-7
V: TRBV5-8
size: .
D: .
DNA: TGTGCCAGCAGCCACGATCGGGCTACCTACGAGCAGTACTTC
CDR3: CASSHDRATYEQYF

J: TRBJ1-2
V: TRBV2
size: .
D: TRBD1
DNA: TGTGCCAGCAAGGCAGGGGGCAACTATTTTGGCTACACCTTC
CDR3: CASKAGGNYFGYTF

J: TRBJ1-6
V: TRBV30
size: .
D: TRBD1
DNA: TGTGCCTGGATTTACAGGGGGAATTCACCCCTCCACTTT
CDR3: CAWIYRGNSPLHF

J: TRBJ2-3
V: TRBV4-1
size: once
D: .
DNA: TGCGCCAGCAGCCAAGAGGTCGCGGGGGCCCTAGTCGATACGCAGTATTTT
CDR3: CASSQEVAGALVDTQYF

J: TRBJ2-1
V: TRBV27
size: .
D: TRBD2
DNA: TGTGCCAGCATGAGAGCGGGGGACCTTTACAATGAGCAGTTCTTC
CDR3: CASMRAGDLYNEQFF

J: TRBJ1-5
V: TRBV19
size: .
D: .
DNA: TGTGCCAGTAGTATAGCTCGGGAGGCCCTCAATCAGCCCCAGCATTTT
CDR3: CASSIAREALNQPQHF

J: TRBJ1-5
V: TRBV6-1
size: .
D: .
DNA: TGTGCCAGCCTTTTGGGGAGTCAGCCCCAGCATTTT
CDR3: CASLLGSQPQHF

J: TRBJ1-1
V: TRBV25-1
size: .
D: .
DNA: TGTGCCAGCAGTGAGGGAGGAGTCCATTCATTCATGAACACTGAAGCTTTCTTT
CDR3: CASSEGGVHSFMNTEAFF

J: TRBJ2-3
V: TRBV29-1
size: .
D: .
DNA: TGCAGCGTTGAAGATCGTGAGCGGAACACAGATACGCAGTATTTT
CDR3: CSVEDRERNTDTQYF

J: TRBJ1-2
V: TRBV4-2
size: .
D: .
DNA: TGTGCCAGCAGCCAAGAGTCAGGGTATGGCTACACCTTC
CDR3: CASSQESGYGYTF

J: TRBJ1-3
V: TRBV30
size: .
D: .
DNA: TGTGCCTGGGACAGCTCTGGAAACACCATATATTTT
CDR3: CAWDSSGNTIYF

J: TRBJ2-1
V: TRBV6-6
size: .
D: .
DNA: TGTGCCAGCATCATAAGGGTGGGCGAGCAGTTCTTC
CDR3: CASIIRVGEQFF

J: TRBJ2-7
V: TRBV9
size: .
D: .
DNA: TGTGCCAGCAGCCCCAGCGACAGGCCCACCTACGAGCAGTACTTC
CDR3: CASSPSDRPTYEQYF

J: TRBJ1-2
V: TRBV7-9
size: .
D: .
DNA: TGTGCCAGCAGCTCGCCGGGGACGGGCTATGGCTACACCTTC
CDR3: CASSSPGTGYGYTF

J: TRBJ2-5
V: TRBV9
size: .
D: .
DNA: TGTGCCAGCAGCGTAGGGTCCCGAGGGTCCGCGAAAGAGACCCAGTACTTC
CDR3: CASSVGSRGSAKETQYF

J: TRBJ2-7
V: TRBV7-9
size: .
D: .
DNA: TGTGCCAGCAGCACCGAAATCGAGCAGTACTTC
CDR3: CASSTEIEQYF

J: TRBJ2-4
V: TRBV11-3
size: .
D: TRBD1
DNA: TGTGCCAGCAGCCTAAGTACCCCCGGGACAGGGGGGGACATTCAGTACTTC
CDR3: CASSLSTPGTGGDIQYF

J: TRBJ1-4
V: TRBV29-1
size: once
D: .
DNA: TGCAGCGTTTCTATGGGGGCGATGACTTCTAATGAAAAACTGTTTTTT
CDR3: CSVSMGAMTSNEKLFF

J: TRBJ1-3
V: TRBV30
size: .
D: .
DNA: TGTGCCTGGAGTTGGGGCAGGGGAAGGGGAAACACCATATATTTT
CDR3: CAWSWGRGRGNTIYF

J: TRBJ1-1
V: TRBV5-1
size: once
D: TRBD1
DNA: TGCGCCAGCAGCTTACAGGGGGACACTGAAGCTTTCTTT
CDR3: CASSLQGDTEAFF

J: TRBJ2-1
V: TRBV4-3
size: .
D: .
DNA: TGCGCCAGCAGCCAATCCTCCTACAATGAGCAGTTCTTC
CDR3: CASSQSSYNEQFF

J: TRBJ2-7
V: TRBV6-6
size: .
D: TRBD2
DNA: TGTGCCAGCAGTTATTCGACTAGCGGGGGGGCGAATGAGCAGTACTTC
CDR3: CASSYSTSGGANEQYF

J: TRBJ2-1
V: TRBV6-6
size: .
D: .
DNA: TGTGCCAGCACGCCAACTAAACAGGGATATGTTCTTGAGCAGTTCTTC
CDR3: CASTPTKQGYVLEQFF

J: TRBJ1-1
V: TRBV12-5
size: .
D: .
DNA: TGTGCTAGTGGTTTGGTAGTGGGCAGGGGATACACTGAAGCTTTCTTT
CDR3: CASGLVVGRGYTEAFF

J: TRBJ1-3
V: TRBV28
size: once
D: .
DNA: TGTGCCAGCAGTTTATTCGACGGTCTCTCTGGAAACACCATATATTTT
CDR3: CASSLFDGLSGNTIYF

J: TRBJ1-3
V: TRBV5-6
size: .
D: .
DNA: TGTGCCAGCAGCTTGTATGCCGACCTAAACACCATATATTTT
CDR3: CASSLYADLNTIYF

J: TRBJ2-7
V: TRBV7-2
size: .
D: .
DNA: TGTGCCAGCACCCTGGGTACAGACTACGAGCAGTACTTC
CDR3: CASTLGTDYEQYF

J: TRBJ1-5
V: TRBV14
size: .
D: .
DNA: TGTGCCAGCAGCCATCCCGGTTCCCGGCTACTCAATCAGCCCCAGCATTTT
CDR3: CASSHPGSRLLNQPQHF

J: TRBJ1-1
V: TRBV28
size: .
D: .
DNA: TGTGCCACCTCAGCGAACACTGAAGCTTTCTTT
CDR3: CATSANTEAFF

J: TRBJ1-1
V: TRBV2
size: .
D: .
DNA: TGTGCCAGCAGAGATACGGGAATAGGGGTGAACACTGAAGCTTTCTTT
CDR3: CASRDTGIGVNTEAFF

J: TRBJ1-2
V: TRBV5-4
size: .
D: TRBD1
DNA: TGTGCCAGCAGCACCCGGGACAGCTTCTATGGCTACACCTTC
CDR3: CASSTRDSFYGYTF

J: TRBJ1-1
V: TRBV7-9
size: .
D: .
DNA: TGTGCCAGCACCGAGCCGGACAGCTTCTCTGAAGCTTTCTTT
CDR3: CASTEPDSFSEAFF

J: TRBJ2-1
V: TRBV30
size: .
D: TRBD1
DNA: TGTGCCTGGGAGACAGGGAGCTCCTACAATGAGCAGTTCTTC
CDR3: CAWETGSSYNEQFF

J: TRBJ1-6
V: TRBV11-3
size: .
D: .
DNA: TGTGCCAGCAGCTTGGGGCGGGGACTCGGTTCACCCCTCCACTTT
CDR3: CASSLGRGLGSPLHF

J: TRBJ1-2
V: TRBV19
size: .
D: TRBD1
DNA: TGTGCCAGTTGGGACAGGGGTCCCGGCTACACCTTC
CDR3: CASWDRGPGYTF

J: TRBJ2-7
V: TRBV28
size: .
D: .
DNA: TGTGCCAGCAGGTTAGTGGGCGAGCAGTACTTC
CDR3: CASRLVGEQYF

J: TRBJ2-7
V: TRBV7-9
size: .
D: .
DNA: TGTGCCAGCAGCCCGAGCACACCCGCATACGAGCAGTACTTC
CDR3: CASSPSTPAYEQYF

J: TRBJ1-2
V: TRBV15
size: .
D: .
DNA: TGTGCCACCAGCAGTGGGAACAGACCCTATGGCTACACCTTC
CDR3: CATSSGNRPYGYTF

J: TRBJ2-1
V: TRBV5-5
size: .
D: TRBD2
DNA: TGTGCCAGCAGCCCCCGACTAGCGGGGGAGGATGAGCAGTTCTTC
CDR3: CASSPRLAGEDEQFF

J: TRBJ1-6
V: TRBV28
size: .
D: .
DNA: TGTGCCAGCAGATACACAGGCCCCCTCCACTTT
CDR3: CASRYTGPLHF

J: TRBJ1-5
V: TRBV19
size: .
D: .
DNA: TGTGCCAGTAGTGACCTCTTTGAGGGCAATCAGCCCCAGCATTTT
CDR3: CASSDLFEGNQPQHF

J: TRBJ1-5
V: TRBV11-2
size: .
D: .
DNA: TGTGCCAGCAGCTTAGGGGCAGGCAATCAGCCCCAGCATTTT
CDR3: CASSLGAGNQPQHF

J: TRBJ2-1
V: TRBV12-5
size: .
D: .
DNA: TGTGCTAGTGGCCTCAATGAGCAGTTCTTC
CDR3: CASGLNEQFF

J: TRBJ1-1
V: TRBV2
size: .
D: .
DNA: TGTGCCAGCAGTGATGCAGGGGAGATGGCTTTCTTT
CDR3: CASSDAGEMAFF

J: TRBJ2-7
V: TRBV6-5
size: .
D: TRBD1
DNA: TGTGCCAGCACCCCGGACAGGGGATCCTACGAGCAGTACTTC
CDR3: CASTPDRGSYEQYF